The 20 T cell receptor beta chains listed next were all sequenced from one sample in a study of blood T cell repertoires in COVID-19. Data came from immunoSEQ multiplex PCR; TCRdb stores just in-frame clones and leaves some out. The top ten hold around 3% of the sample, which has about 26,000 clones, about 90% seen once. Sequenced input: peripheral blood. The receptors derive from a human donor in a cohort sampled during active COVID-19.

The chain uses TRBV7-2 and TRBJ2-1, with D uncertain. V shed 6 bases and J shed 6 bases, with 12 bases lying between them. The length of the CDR3 is 13 residues. Germline CDR1 reads SGHTA; CDR2 reads FQGNSA. CDR3 amino acids: CASSLDLGNEQFF. The DNA for the CDR3 is TGTGCCAGCAGTCTAGACTTGGGCAATGAGCAGTTCTTC.

The chain recombines TRBV5-1 with TRBJ1-2; D gene ambiguous. The CDR3 spans 14 residues. From germline, CDR1 is SGHRS and CDR2 YFSETQ. Trimming stripped 4 bases from V and 4 bases from J, with 14 bases between. CDR3 DNA sequence: TGCGCCAGCAGCCTCGGGGAATTCAGCTATGGCTACACCTTC. This encodes CASSLGEFSYGYTF.

The chain has TRBV2 and TRBJ1-5; TRBD1 agrees at 8 bases. Trimming removed 5 bases from V and 2 bases from J; junction bases left unmatched: 5. Germline values: CDR1 SNHLY, CDR2 FYNNEI. The CDR3 has 15 residues. The CDR3 coding sequence is TGTGCCAGCAGTTACGGACAGGGCGGCAATCAGCCCCAGCATTTT. It yields the protein CASSYGQGGNQPQHF. Full variable domain (missing parts from reference TRBV2 and TRBJ1-5): EPEVTQTPSHQVTQMGQEVILRCVPISNHLYFYWYRQILGQKVEFLVSFYNNEISEKSEIFDDQFSVERPDGSNFTLKIRSTKLEDSAMYFCASSYGQGGNQPQHFGDGTRLSIL.

This chain links TRBV27 with TRBJ2-3, with TRBD2 identical over 9 bases. CDR1 is MNHEY and CDR2 is SMNVEV in the germline V gene (reference sequence). The CDR3 consists of 16 residues. V lost 5 bases and J lost 3; bases outside the gene matches: 9. CDR3 amino acids: CASSPNSGSGTDTQYF. The CDR3, as DNA: TGTGCCAGCAGTCCAAATAGCGGGAGCGGTACAGATACGCAGTATTTT.

This clone occurred once. This chain joins TRBV2 and TRBJ2-3; 11 bases fit TRBD2. Trimming removed 6 bases from V and 0 bases from J; junction bases left unmatched: 2. The CDR3 totals 15 residues. Germline values: CDR1 SNHLY, CDR2 FYNNEI. CDR3 nucleotide sequence: TGTGCCAGCAGGGGACTAGCGGCTAGCACAGATACGCAGTATTTT. As protein: CASRGLAASTDTQYF.

This sequence joins TRBV6-6 and TRBJ2-3; 8 positions match TRBD2. CDR3 length: 17 amino acids. From germline, CDR1 is MNHNY and CDR2 SVGAGI (reference sequence). V shed 5 bases, J shed 5 bases, and the junction held 15 bases outside the gene matches. CDR3 coding DNA: TGTGCCAGCAGTCTATCCCTCCCGGGAGGGTTTGGAGATACGCAGTATTTT. It translates to CASSLSLPGGFGDTQYF.

Here the CDR3 DNA reads TGTGCCTGGGAGGAGGTTTATGGCTACACCTTC. Translation gives CAWEEVYGYTF. The gene calls are TRBV30 and TRBJ1-2, with unresolved D. The germline V and J ends were trimmed by 5 bases and 5 bases, with 9 bases remaining between them. The CDR3 runs 11 residues. CDR1 and CDR2 (germline): GTSNPN, SVGIG (reference sequence).

The chain recombines TRBV4-1 with TRBJ2-7; 8 bases are a match to TRBD1. Germline V gene lookup returns CDR1 MGHRA and CDR2 YSYEKL. J gave up 2 bases and V 2 bases, and 2 bases lay outside the gene matches. The CDR3 consists of 14 residues. CDR3 sequence reads: CASSQPGQAYEQYF. The CDR3 DNA reads TGCGCCAGCAGCCAACCGGGACAGGCCTACGAGCAGTACTTC.

The J gene is TRBJ2-5, the V gene TRBV7-2, with 7 positions matching TRBD1. This CDR3 region has 13 residues. V lost 2 bases and J lost 5; bases outside the gene matches: 2. From germline, CDR1 is SGHTA and CDR2 FQGNSA. The CDR3 loop is CASSLSRGETQYF. Here the CDR3 DNA reads TGTGCCAGCAGCTTATCCAGGGGGGAGACCCAGTACTTC.

This sequence joins TRBV28 and TRBJ2-5; 9 positions agree with TRBD2. V lost 8 bases, J lost 5 bases, and 9 bases stayed unmatched. Germline CDR1 and CDR2: MDHEN and SYDVKM. The length of the CDR3 is 14 residues. CDR3 loop: CASAPGLAGETQYF. CDR3 nucleotides: TGTGCCAGCGCGCCAGGTCTAGCGGGGGAGACCCAGTACTTC.

The chain is built from TRBV27 and TRBJ1-2; the D gene is possibly TRBD1 (6 bases). The CDR3 covers 20 residues. The V gene's germline CDR1 is MNHEY and CDR2 SMNVEV (reference sequence). Trimming cost V 3 bases and J 2 bases, with 28 bases left between them. The CDR3: CASSLGRLAAGAPENYGYTF. CDR3 bases: TGTGCCAGCAGTTTGGGCCGCCTCGCGGCGGGGGCCCCAGAGAACTATGGCTACACCTTC.

The rearrangement joins TRBV7-3 to TRBJ2-1; weak D call: TRBD2 (6 bases). Germline V gene sequence: CDR1 SGHTA, CDR2 FQGTGA. The CDR3 is made up of 16 amino acids. Between the trimmed V and J ends, which lost 0 bases and 2 bases, there was a span of 11 bases. This CDR3 reads CASSLTGIAAYNEQFF. The CDR3 nucleotides are TGTGCCAGCAGCTTAACGGGAATAGCGGCCTACAATGAGCAGTTCTTC.

The V call is TRBV2, the J call TRBJ2-5, with 12 bases fitting TRBD2. With V trimmed by 2 bases and J by 5 bases, 12 bases remained unmatched. This CDR3 region has 18 residues. CDR1 is SNHLY, CDR2 FYNNEI, per germline. DNA of the CDR3: TGTGCCAGCAGTGAACCCACACTAGCGGGAGGCTCGGGGGAGACCCAGTACTTC. It encodes CASSEPTLAGGSGETQYF.

The J gene is TRBJ1-3, the V gene TRBV11-2; D unresolved. Germline V gives CDR1 SGHAT, CDR2 FQNNGV. The CDR3 extends over 15 amino acids. Trimming took off 4 bases at V and 0 bases at J, with 10 bases between the two ends. As DNA, the CDR3 is TGTGCCAGCAGCTCCTCAACCGGCTCTGGAAACACCATATATTTT. Encoded protein: CASSSSTGSGNTIYF.

The chain is built from TRBV19 and TRBJ1-4; a weak D match, TRBD1 (6 bases). Germline CDR1 is LNHDA and CDR2 is SQIVND (reference sequence). There are 16 residues in the CDR3. V lost 5 bases to trimming and J lost 0 bases, with 13 bases between them. In DNA form, the CDR3 reads TGTGCCAGTAGTGGCCGACAGGTTGCAACTAATGAAAAACTGTTTTTT. Its protein product is CASSGRQVATNEKLFF.

The rearrangement joins TRBV24-1 to TRBJ2-3; TRBD1 matches 8 bases. V was pared by 7 bases and J by 0 bases, with 2 bases of the junction left unmatched. Germline CDR1 is KGHDR and CDR2 is SFDVKD. This CDR3 is 14 amino acids long. CDR3 sequence (DNA): TGTGCCACCAGAAGGACAGGGAGCACAGATACGCAGTATTTT. Translated: CATRRTGSTDTQYF.

CDR3: CASSSLGLAGNEQFF. The CDR3 DNA reads TGTGCCAGCAGCTCCCTGGGACTAGCGGGGAATGAGCAGTTCTTC. The V call is TRBV5-4, the J call TRBJ2-1, with 13 bases aligning to TRBD2. The CDR3 totals 15 residues. Trimming cost V 3 bases and J 7 bases; bases outside gene matches: 4. Germline assignment: CDR1 SGHNT and CDR2 YYREEE (reference sequence).

The chain uses TRBV19 and TRBJ2-1; unclear D gene. CDR1 and CDR2 from the germline V gene are LNHDA and SQIVND (reference sequence). V was pared by 9 bases and J by 4 bases, with 19 bases between. This CDR3 comprises 15 residues. The CDR3, as DNA: TGTGCCAGCACCCCGGGTAGTTCGGGTTACAATGAGCAGTTCTTC. Translation: CASTPGSSGYNEQFF.

The CDR3 reads CASSPGDSSGNTIYF. CDR3 in DNA: TGCGCCAGCAGCCCGGGGGACAGCTCTGGAAACACCATATATTTT. The rearrangement uses TRBV5-1 and TRBJ1-3, with 7 bases matching TRBD1. J was trimmed by 0 bases and V by 4 bases; bases with no gene match: 4. From germline, CDR1 is SGHRS and CDR2 YFSETQ. The CDR3 is 15 residues long.

CDR3 in DNA: TGTGCCAGCAGCAAAGGTGGCGGACAGCCCCAGCATTTT. Protein product: CASSKGGGQPQHF. The chain uses TRBV9 and TRBJ1-5; no firm D call. The CDR3 is made up of 13 amino acids. V was trimmed by 4 bases and J by 7 bases, leaving 12 bases between them. Germline CDR1 and CDR2: SGDLS and YYNGEE.